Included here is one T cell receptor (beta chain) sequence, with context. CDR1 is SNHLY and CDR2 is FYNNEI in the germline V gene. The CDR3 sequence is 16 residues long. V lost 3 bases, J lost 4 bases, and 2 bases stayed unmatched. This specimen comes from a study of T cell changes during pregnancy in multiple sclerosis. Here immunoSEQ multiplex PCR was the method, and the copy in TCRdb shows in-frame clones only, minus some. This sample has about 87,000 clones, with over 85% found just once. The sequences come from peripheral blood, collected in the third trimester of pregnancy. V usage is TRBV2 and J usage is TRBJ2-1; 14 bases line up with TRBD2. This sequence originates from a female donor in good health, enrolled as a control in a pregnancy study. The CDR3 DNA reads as TGTGCCAGCAGTGACGGACTAGCGGGAGGATACAATGAGCAGTTCTTC. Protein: CASSDGLAGGYNEQFF.